The clone carrying this TCR beta chain showed up just once. What it binds is not known. CDR3 length: 14 amino acids. The germline V gene encodes CDR1 SNHLY and CDR2 FYNNEI. The V and J ends lost 4 bases and 5 bases respectively, with 12 bases between them. Repertoires were generated with immunoSEQ multiplex PCR, while TCRdb's copy carries only in-frame clones and drops some. The table has approximately 2.3 million clones, 93% seen once. The source of the sample is a study of shared clonotypes between healthy human individuals. General study points: On the whole, naive subsets had larger estimated richness than memory subsets had.

This chain connects TRBV2 to TRBJ2-1, with D tentatively TRBD1 or TRBD2 (5 bases each). What was sequenced was naive CD4+ T cells from PBMCs. As for subset: CD45RA+ positively selected. The clonotype comes from a man aged 18 to 29 in good health. Some clones in this sample may be carry-over from other donors' samples. Written as DNA, the CDR3 is TGTGCCAGCAGTGCGGATGGGGGAAACAATGAGCAGTTCTTC. This encodes CASSADGGNNEQFF.